This TCR beta chain stems from a study of OX40 agonist ivuxolimab in advanced cancers. Data came from immunoSEQ multiplex PCR; TCRdb stores just in-frame clones and leaves some out. This sample has fewer than 70,000 clones, with around 80% found just once. Autoimmune disease history or systemic immunosuppression excluded patients. Study-wide results and limits: In a subset of nonresponders, normalized T-cell clonal expansion was also low. At 0.1 to 3.0 mg/kg and by week 6, clonal expansion occurred in CD4+ and CD8+ blood T cells. Fewer expanded clones were found on average in CD4+ than in CD8+ T cells.

This clone came up a few times. Its specificity is not known. Germline CDR1 SGHTA, CDR2 FQGNSA. This CDR3 region has 14 residues. V was clipped by 3 bases and J by 7 bases, with 10 bases between them. The chain couples TRBV7-2 to TRBJ1-6, with D tentatively TRBD1 (6 bases). The specimen comprised CD4+ or CD8+ T cells sorted from blood, sampled in a trial of the OX40 agonist ivuxolimab. This TCR was recovered from an adult with an advanced solid tumor such as melanoma, head and neck, liver or kidney cancer. CDR3 DNA sequence: TGTGCCAGCAGCTTTTCAGGGGTGAATTCACCCCTCCACTTT. Protein: CASSFSGVNSPLHF.